The T cell receptor beta chain under discussion was sequenced for a study of blood T cells in healthy people across ages. Study observations and caveats: As age increased, TCR beta diversity per million T cells fell in a roughly linear fashion.

In regard to this clonotype: As yet, its antigen is unknown.

The second PCR ran roughly 7 to 12 cycles with a sample-barcoded 5' primer and J-beta primers. All cDNA molecules were each tagged by a template-switch adaptor with 12 random nucleotides. TCRdb processed the 5' RACE reads anew with MiXCR; each CDR3 protein has one entry. The top ten hold less than 8% of the sample, which has 1.5 million or so distinct CDR3 sequences, roughly 45% seen once. This receptor was taken from a woman in her late teens or twenties in good health. Sequences were obtained from blood.

CDR3 amino acids: CASSLDYSSYNEQFF. The CDR3 DNA follows: TGTGCCAGCAGCCTAGACTACAGCTCCTACAATGAGCAGTTCTTC. The chain is built from TRBV7-2 and TRBJ2-1, with D possibly TRBD2 on 5 matching bases. The V end lost 5 bases, the J end lost 0 bases, and 11 bases lay between the germline ends. This CDR3 is 15 amino acids long. Germline values: CDR1 SGHTA, CDR2 FQGNSA.